These T cell receptor beta chains were read from a single sample in a study of T cell responses to AZD1222 COVID-19 vaccine. Data came from immunoSEQ multiplex PCR; TCRdb stores just in-frame clones and leaves some out. The sample lists 110,000 or so clones; roughly nine tenths were seen once. Sequences were derived from peripheral blood, sampled on day 0 of AZD1222 vaccination. These receptors all come from an adult in good health. Both conserved end residues are part of each CDR3. The D gene is left open where the match is weak.

V gene: TRBV6-5
D gene: .
J gene: TRBJ2-7
CDR3 protein: CASSRGKNYEQYF
CDR3 DNA: TGTGCCAGCAGTAGAGGAAAAAACTACGAGCAGTACTTC

V gene: TRBV4-3
D gene: .
J gene: TRBJ1-1
CDR3 protein: CASSQGQNTEAFF
CDR3 DNA: TGCGCCAGCAGCCAGGGCCAGAACACTGAAGCTTTCTTT

V gene: TRBV30
D gene: TRBD1
J gene: TRBJ1-1
CDR3 protein: CAWSGVQGVNTEAFF
CDR3 DNA: TGTGCCTGGAGTGGGGTACAGGGGGTAAACACTGAAGCTTTCTTT

V gene: TRBV3-1/TRBV3-2
D gene: TRBD2
J gene: TRBJ2-1
CDR3 protein: CASSHDPGLAGGHEQFF
CDR3 DNA: TGTGCCAGCAGCCATGACCCGGGACTAGCGGGGGGGCATGAGCAGTTCTTC

V gene: TRBV4-1
D gene: TRBD1
J gene: TRBJ1-5
CDR3 protein: CASRPGQGAGNQPQHF
CDR3 DNA: TGCGCCAGCAGGCCCGGGCAGGGGGCGGGCAATCAGCCCCAGCATTTT

V gene: TRBV15
D gene: .
J gene: TRBJ2-7
CDR3 protein: CATSGSLRYEQYF
CDR3 DNA: TGTGCCACCAGCGGGTCCCTCCGTTACGAGCAGTACTTC

V gene: TRBV28
D gene: TRBD1
J gene: TRBJ2-6
CDR3 protein: CASRRQGWAGANVLTF
CDR3 DNA: TGTGCCAGCAGGAGACAGGGATGGGCTGGGGCCAACGTCCTGACTTTC

V gene: TRBV7-9
D gene: TRBD2
J gene: TRBJ2-7
CDR3 protein: CASSPRTSIYEQYF
CDR3 DNA: TGTGCCAGCAGCCCCCGGACTAGCATTTACGAGCAGTACTTC

V gene: TRBV5-4
D gene: .
J gene: TRBJ1-6
CDR3 protein: CASSLSGFSPLHF
CDR3 DNA: TGTGCCAGCAGCTTGTCAGGGTTTTCACCCCTCCACTTT

V gene: TRBV21-1
D gene: .
J gene: TRBJ1-5
CDR3 protein: CASSKGGRHYSNQPQHF
CDR3 DNA: TGTGCCAGCAGCAAAGGAGGTCGGCACTATAGCAATCAGCCCCAGCATTTT